Each of the 20 T cell receptor beta chains below was sequenced from the same sample in a study of T-cell memory formation after mild COVID-19. TCRdb reanalysed the 5' RACE reads using MiXCR and keeps one entry per CDR3 protein. Of 130,000 to 150,000 distinct CDR3 sequences in the sample, under 25% were seen once. Material for sequencing was PBMCs or a T cell subset sorted from them (not recorded which). Receptors originate from an adult woman who had mild COVID-19 (a few samples of this study predate the infection). Cell type and time point are not known.

This clonotype was picked up a small number of times. V usage is TRBV7-2 and J usage is TRBJ2-1; D call uncertain. With 3 bases removed from V and 9 bases from J, the gap between germline ends came to 9 bases. Germline lookup yields CDR1 SGHTA and CDR2 FQGNSA. This CDR3 has 12 residues. The CDR3 region is CASSFSIGEQFF. CDR3 nucleotides: TGTGCCAGCAGCTTCAGTATCGGTGAGCAGTTCTTC.

The chain uses TRBV12-3 or TRBV12-4 and TRBJ2-2; 8 bases are a match to TRBD2. The CDR3 extends over 14 amino acids. Trimming took 8 bases from V and 5 from J; bases not matched to a gene: 7. CDR3 region: CASQGTRSTGELFF. The DNA for the CDR3 is TGTGCCAGCCAAGGGACTAGGTCGACCGGGGAGCTGTTTTTT.

This rearrangement joins TRBV5-1 to TRBJ2-3, with a tentative D call TRBD1 (5 bases). Trimming took off 2 bases at V and 2 bases at J, with 12 bases between the two ends. The length of the CDR3 is 15 residues. CDR1 and CDR2 (germline): SGHRS, YFSETQ. The CDR3 sequence: CASSLMTANTDTQYF. As DNA, the CDR3 is TGCGCCAGCAGCTTAATGACAGCCAACACAGATACGCAGTATTTT.

This rearrangement joins TRBV30 to TRBJ1-1; the D is unclear. Between the trimmed V and J ends, which lost 0 bases and 0 bases, there was a span of 5 bases. CDR3 length: 13 residues. CDR1 and CDR2 (germline): GTSNPN, SVGIG (reference sequence). The CDR3 loop is CAWSVQLNTEAFF. DNA of the CDR3: TGTGCCTGGAGTGTACAGCTGAACACTGAAGCTTTCTTT.

A few counts support this clonotype. The chain carries TRBV6-1 and TRBJ2-1, with D maybe TRBD2 (6 bases). V gave up 7 bases and J gave up 7 bases, with 17 bases separating them. The germline V gene encodes CDR1 MNHNS and CDR2 SASEGT. The CDR3 length is 14 residues. The CDR3, as DNA: TGTGCCAGCAACGGCAGGTCGGGAGCAAATGAGCAGTTCTTC. Translating it yields CASNGRSGANEQFF.

This clonotype was seen a handful of times. The V and J genes are TRBV6-5 and TRBJ2-6, with D possibly called TRBD1 or TRBD2 (5 bases each). The CDR3 is 17 residues long. V dropped 0 bases and J dropped 4 bases, with 13 bases sitting between them. Germline V CDR1 and CDR2: MNHEY, SVGAGI. The CDR3 region has the DNA TGTGCCAGCAGTTACTCGAGAGGGGCGACGGGGGCCAACGTCCTGACTTTC. Protein sequence: CASSYSRGATGANVLTF.

This sequence joins TRBV7-2 and TRBJ2-5; D possibly corresponds to TRBD2 (7 bases). The V end was cut by 6 bases, the J end by 4 bases, with 12 bases between. The CDR3 is made up of 13 amino acids. Germline V gene sequence: CDR1 SGHTA, CDR2 FQGNSA. The CDR3 coding sequence is TGTGCCAGCAGAATCGGGGGGCCAGAGACCCAGTACTTC. This gives the protein CASRIGGPETQYF.

The chain couples TRBV24-1 to TRBJ2-2; D possibly corresponds to TRBD2 (6 bases). V was trimmed by 4 bases and J by 6 bases, leaving 14 bases between them. The germline CDR1 and CDR2 sequences are KGHDR and SFDVKD. This CDR3 is 15 amino acids long. This CDR3 reads CATSENRLGAGELFF. The DNA of the CDR3 is TGTGCCACCAGTGAAAACCGACTAGGAGCCGGGGAGCTGTTTTTT.

This clonotype was detected only a few times. The chain recombines TRBV12-5 with TRBJ2-1; D possibly matches TRBD1 or TRBD2 (5 bases each). CDR1 and CDR2 from the germline V gene are LGHNT and FRNRAP. This CDR3 is built from 15 residues. Trimming removed 0 bases at V and 6 bases at J, with 12 bases between. This CDR3 reads CASGLVRDRGNEQFF. The CDR3 nucleotides read TGTGCTAGTGGTTTGGTACGGGACCGCGGCAATGAGCAGTTCTTC.

The V gene is TRBV11-2, the J gene TRBJ2-1; 10 nucleotides line up with TRBD1. Germline V gene lookup returns CDR1 SGHAT and CDR2 FQNNGV. There are 16 residues in the CDR3. V lost 5 bases and J lost 9; bases outside the gene matches: 13. The CDR3 region has the DNA TGTGCCAGCAGCCCTCTAACGGGACAGGGGTCAAGTGAGCAGTTCTTC. It encodes CASSPLTGQGSSEQFF.

The rearrangement links TRBV4-1 to TRBJ2-3; D remains unclear. CDR1 and CDR2 from the germline V gene are MGHRA and YSYEKL. The CDR3 contains 11 residues. V was shortened by 5 bases and J by 4 bases, with 4 bases between the two germline ends. The CDR3 region is CASSKADTQYF. The CDR3 DNA sequence: TGCGCCAGCAGCAAGGCAGATACGCAGTATTTT.

This clonotype occurred a few times. This rearrangement joins TRBV7-2 to TRBJ2-7, with a weak D call TRBD1 (6 bases). Trimming stripped 7 bases from V and 5 bases from J, with 15 bases between. The CDR3 spans 13 residues. Germline V gives CDR1 SGHTA, CDR2 FQGNSA. The CDR3 protein is CASNPQGIHEQYF. The CDR3 region has the DNA TGTGCCAGCAACCCACAGGGTATCCACGAGCAGTACTTC.

This clonotype was seen only a few times. V is TRBV29-1 and J is TRBJ2-1, with D tentatively TRBD2 (6 bases). CDR1 is SQVTM and CDR2 is ANQGSEA in the germline V gene. The V end was cut by 3 bases, the J end by 6 bases, with 21 bases between. The CDR3 has 16 residues. For the CDR3, the DNA is TGCAGCGTTGATCGGAGGGTTGAGGCTAGCGTCAATGAGCAGTTCTTC. Amino acids: CSVDRRVEASVNEQFF.

The chain has TRBV14 and TRBJ1-4; D remains ambiguous. V lost 3 bases, J lost 12 bases, and 11 bases lay in between. The CDR3 loop spans 12 amino acids. The germline gives CDR1 SGHDN, CDR2 FVKESK. The CDR3 region has the DNA TGTGCCAGCAGCCAGCAAAGACATGAACTGTTTTTT. It specifies CASSQQRHELFF.

This clonotype was seen more than once but under ten times. The genes are TRBV2 and TRBJ2-7, with D unclear. V lost 3 bases to trimming and J lost 0 bases, with 9 bases between them. Looked up from germline, CDR1 is SNHLY and CDR2 is FYNNEI. This CDR3 has 14 amino acids. The CDR3 DNA reads TGTGCCAGCAGTGAGATAGTTAGCTCCTACGAGCAGTACTTC. This gives the protein CASSEIVSSYEQYF.

The chain is built from TRBV20-1 and TRBJ2-6; tentative D call: TRBD1 (6 bases). CDR1 and CDR2 (germline): DFQATT, SNEGSKA (reference sequence). The V gene lost 1 base and the J gene lost 0 bases, with 10 bases spanning the gap. This CDR3 has 16 residues. Written as DNA, the CDR3 is TGCAGTGCTAGAGGACAGGCAAGCTCTGGGGCCAACGTCCTGACTTTC. Translated: CSARGQASSGANVLTF.

There are a few counts of this clonotype. The V and J genes are TRBV7-9 and TRBJ1-1, with D uncertain. Germline V CDR1 and CDR2: SEHNR, FQNEAQ (reference sequence). The CDR3 runs 14 residues. V lost 2 bases and J 6 bases, leaving 13 bases between the germline ends. CDR3 coding DNA: TGTGCCAGCAGCTTAAGTCGGAATTTGGCTGAAGCTTTCTTT. Amino acids: CASSLSRNLAEAFF.

This clonotype was detected many times. The chain uses TRBV12-3 or TRBV12-4 and TRBJ1-1; D possibly corresponds to TRBD1 (5 bases). The CDR3 runs 12 residues. Trimming took 7 bases from V and 7 from J, leaving 13 bases between them. CDR3 sequence (DNA): TGTGCCAGCACCTCCGGGACGTTTGAAGCTTTCTTT. Translation: CASTSGTFEAFF.

The chain links TRBV11-3 to TRBJ2-5; 7 bases line up with TRBD2. CDR1 is SGHNT and CDR2 is YENEEA in the germline V gene. The junction had 2 bases not matched to a gene; V was cut back by 2 bases and J by 2 bases. CDR3 length: 14 residues. The CDR3 here is CASSLMGGQETQYF. The CDR3 nucleotides read TGTGCCAGCAGCTTAATGGGGGGGCAAGAGACCCAGTACTTC.

This chain uses TRBV29-1 with TRBJ1-1; D is unresolved. The germline V gene encodes CDR1 SQVTM and CDR2 ANQGSEA. With 3 bases removed from V and 0 bases from J, the gap between germline ends came to 8 bases. The CDR3 runs 13 residues. The CDR3 region is CSVDGQMNTEAFF. DNA for the CDR3: TGCAGCGTTGATGGGCAGATGAACACTGAAGCTTTCTTT.